The 25 T cell receptor beta chains given below trace back to one sample, sequenced in a study of T cell repertoires in cytomegalovirus infection. Their recognized antigens are unknown. TCRdb passed the reads through MiXCR, listing each CDR3 protein once. The table has just over 450,000 distinct CDR3 sequences, approximately 40% seen once. Sequences were derived from cultured PBMCs, sampled from culture after CMV antigen stimulation. The receptor set was obtained from a human donor in good health (CMV status not recorded). Some clones in this sample may be carry-over from other donors' samples.

Only a few counts were recorded for this clonotype. J is TRBJ1-5 and V is TRBV4-1, with D uncertain. Per germline, CDR1 MGHRA and CDR2 YSYEKL. With 0 bases removed from V and 4 bases from J, the gap between germline ends came to 16 bases. CDR3 length: 17 residues. The CDR3 region has the DNA TGCGCCAGCAGCCAAGATTATAGGCCGTTTGGAAATCAGCCCCAGCATTTT. Its translation is CASSQDYRPFGNQPQHF.

This clonotype showed up just a few times. The chain joins TRBV5-1 to TRBJ1-1; D unresolved. This CDR3 comprises 12 residues. Germline CDR1 SGHRS, CDR2 YFSETQ. The V end lost 2 bases, the J end lost 8 bases, and 10 bases lay between the germline ends. The CDR3 sequence: CASSFGVGEAFF. The CDR3 DNA follows: TGCGCCAGCAGCTTTGGGGTCGGAGAAGCTTTCTTT.

The chain recombines TRBV6-1 with TRBJ1-2; a possible D gene is TRBD1 (6 bases). The germline V and J ends were trimmed by 2 bases and 1 base, with 14 bases remaining between them. This CDR3 spans 16 amino acids. CDR1 MNHNS and CDR2 SASEGT come from the germline V gene. In DNA form, the CDR3 reads TGTGCCAGCAGTGAATATGGACAGCTTGTTAACTATGGCTACACCTTC. Translation gives CASSEYGQLVNYGYTF.

The chain joins TRBV4-1 to TRBJ1-1, with a possible D match to TRBD1 (5 bases). V was clipped by 1 base and J by 8 bases, with 11 bases between them. The CDR3 sequence is 13 residues long. Germline V gene data show CDR1 as MGHRA and CDR2 as YSYEKL. The CDR3 protein is CASSQGLRDEAFF. Written as DNA, the CDR3 is TGCGCCAGCAGCCAAGGCCTTCGGGACGAAGCTTTCTTT.

V is TRBV12-5 and J is TRBJ1-1; D perhaps matches TRBD1 (6 bases). Per germline, CDR1 LGHNT and CDR2 FRNRAP. V dropped 7 bases and J dropped 4 bases, with 16 bases sitting between them. This CDR3 is built from 14 residues. CDR3 sequence: CASAPQGGGTEAFF. Here the CDR3 DNA reads TGTGCTAGTGCCCCACAGGGAGGGGGCACTGAAGCTTTCTTT.

The chain uses TRBV7-9 and TRBJ2-5; the match to TRBD1 covers 7 bases. V shed 5 bases, J shed 5 bases, and the junction held 11 bases outside the gene matches. Germline-derived CDR1 and CDR2 are SEHNR and FQNEAQ (reference sequence). The CDR3 has 15 residues. The CDR3, as DNA: TGTGCCAGCAGCAGCTTTTCAGGGGGAGAGGAGACCCAGTACTTC. Amino acid sequence: CASSSFSGGEETQYF. The full variable domain, completed using reference TRBV7-9 and TRBJ2-5, is DTGVSQNPRHKITKRGQNVTFRCDPISEHNRLYWYRQTLGQGPEFLTYFQNEAQLEKSRLLSDRFSAERPKGSFSTLEIQRTEQGDSAMYLCASSSFSGGEETQYFGPGTRLLVL.

Worth noting for this clonotype: At one end the junction does not follow the germline gene, possibly because of a read error. The chain is built from TRBV7-2 and TRBJ2-7; 7 nucleotides match TRBD2. This CDR3 has 17 residues. CDR1 is SGHTA and CDR2 is FQGNSA in the germline V gene. The CDR3 DNA is TGTGCAAGAAGCCGCCCTCTTCGCGGGAGCCGATCCTACGCGCAGTACTTC. It yields the protein CARSRPLRGSRSYAQYF.

The chain has TRBV7-9 and TRBJ2-1; possibly TRBD1 for D (6 bases). The CDR3 has 17 residues. The germline V and J ends were trimmed by 1 base and 2 bases, with 15 bases remaining between them. The germline gives CDR1 SEHNR, CDR2 FQNEAQ (reference sequence). The CDR3 reads CASSLVGGHFTYNEQFF. For the CDR3, the DNA is TGTGCCAGCAGCTTAGTTGGGGGCCACTTTACCTACAATGAGCAGTTCTTC.

The sample holds a few counts of this clonotype. The chain carries TRBV7-2 and TRBJ2-1, with D possibly TRBD2 on 5 matching bases. Germline CDR1 is SGHTA and CDR2 is FQGNSA. The CDR3 runs 14 residues. V was trimmed by 0 bases and J by 8 bases, leaving 11 bases between them. In nucleotides, the CDR3 is TGTGCCAGCAGCTTAGCGCGGGCTTTTGATGAGCAGTTCTTC. The encoded protein is CASSLARAFDEQFF.

V and J are TRBV5-1 and TRBJ2-1; a possible D gene is TRBD2 (6 bases). Trimming stripped 0 bases from V and 4 bases from J, with 11 bases between. CDR3 length: 15 amino acids. The germline gives CDR1 SGHRS, CDR2 YFSETQ. CDR3 coding DNA: TGCGCCAGCAGCTTGGCGGCGGGATGGTACAATGAGCAGTTCTTC. Translating gives CASSLAAGWYNEQFF.

V is TRBV24-1 and J is TRBJ2-7; D gene ambiguous. CDR1 and CDR2 from the germline V gene are KGHDR and SFDVKD. Trimming took off 3 bases at V and 7 bases at J, with 15 bases between the two ends. This CDR3 region has 14 residues. Written as DNA, the CDR3 is TGTGCCACCAGTGATCTACGGCAGCTCCTTGAGCAGTACTTC. It translates to CATSDLRQLLEQYF.

V is TRBV7-6 and J is TRBJ1-4; maybe TRBD1 (6 bases). The CDR3 is 14 amino acids. Germline lookup yields CDR1 SGHVS and CDR2 FNYEAQ. Trimming removed 4 bases at V and 3 bases at J, with 9 bases between. The CDR3 DNA is TGTGCCAGCAGCTCAGGGGCCTCTAATGAAAAACTGTTTTTT. Its protein is CASSSGASNEKLFF.

This clonotype came up a few times. The chain joins TRBV3-1 to TRBJ2-1, with TRBD2 as a possible D gene (7 bases). The germline gives CDR1 LGHDT, CDR2 YNNKEL (reference sequence). The V end lost 4 bases, the J end lost 4 bases, and 14 bases lay between the germline ends. The CDR3 spans 15 residues. The CDR3 sequence: CASSPSRGAYNEQFF. CDR3 coding DNA: TGTGCCAGCAGCCCTAGCCGGGGGGCATACAATGAGCAGTTCTTC.

The V and J genes are TRBV7-2 and TRBJ2-1; D uncertain. Germline values: CDR1 SGHTA, CDR2 FQGNSA. V lost 5 bases and J 7 bases, leaving 6 bases between the germline ends. CDR3 length equals 11 residues. CDR3 DNA: TGTGCCAGCAGCGGCCGTAATGAGCAGTTCTTC. Its translation is CASSGRNEQFF.

This clonotype appeared a few times. The rearrangement links TRBV7-6 to TRBJ2-7, with 7 nucleotides matching TRBD2. V lost 4 bases to trimming and J lost 5 bases; unmatched junction nucleotides: 11. Per the germline V gene, CDR1 is SGHVS and CDR2 is FNYEAQ. The length of the CDR3 is 15 residues. The CDR3 loop is CASSSWGGRANEQYF. The CDR3 bases are TGTGCCAGCAGCTCGTGGGGTGGGAGGGCCAACGAGCAGTACTTC.

The rearrangement uses TRBV2 and TRBJ2-7; 10 bases match TRBD1. This CDR3 has 13 amino acids. CDR1 SNHLY and CDR2 FYNNEI come from the germline V gene. V lost 6 bases, J lost 6 bases, and 5 bases stayed unmatched. The CDR3 coding sequence is TGTGCCAGCAGGGGACAGGGGACAGCCGAGCAGTACTTC. This gives the protein CASRGQGTAEQYF.

This clonotype has a count of ten or more. This chain links TRBV7-2 with TRBJ2-5; D is unclear. Germline V gene data show CDR1 as SGHTA and CDR2 as FQGNSA. The CDR3 loop spans 14 amino acids. With 2 bases removed from V and 1 base from J, the gap between germline ends came to 8 bases. The CDR3 bases are TGTGCCAGCAGCTTATCCTGGGGCCAAGAGACCCAGTACTTC. Protein: CASSLSWGQETQYF.

The chain is built from TRBV7-6 and TRBJ1-3; D not resolved. This CDR3 is built from 13 residues. The germline CDR1 and CDR2 sequences are SGHVS and FNYEAQ. V gave up 1 base and J gave up 7 bases, with 8 bases separating them. Here the CDR3 DNA reads TGTGCCAGCAGCTTAGGGGTCGGGAACACCATATATTTT. It is translated as CASSLGVGNTIYF.

This clonotype has only a few counts. This chain joins TRBV2 and TRBJ1-5, with TRBD1 identical over 8 bases. Germline V gene sequence: CDR1 SNHLY, CDR2 FYNNEI. V trimming: 6 bases; J trimming: 8 bases; junction bases outside the gene matches: 6. The CDR3 spans 13 residues. CDR3 DNA sequence: TGTGCCAGCAGAAACAACAGGGGGGAGCCCCAGCATTTT. Residues: CASRNNRGEPQHF. The variable domain in full, with the rest retrieved from reference TRBV2 and TRBJ1-5, is EPEVTQTPSHQVTQMGQEVILRCVPISNHLYFYWYRQILGQKVEFLVSFYNNEISEKSEIFDDQFSVERPDGSNFTLKIRSTKLEDSAMYFCASRNNRGEPQHFGDGTRLSIL.

This clonotype was seen only a few times. This chain uses TRBV28 with TRBJ1-2, with a weak D call TRBD1 (5 bases). Trimming shortened V by 1 base and J by 4 bases, and 13 bases separated the two germline ends. The CDR3 is 15 amino acids. In germline, CDR1 is MDHEN, CDR2 SYDVKM. As DNA, the CDR3 is TGTGCCAGCAGTTTATCAGGGAGCGGTCGCTATGGCTACACCTTC. The encoded protein is CASSLSGSGRYGYTF.

This clonotype was counted at least ten times. The chain carries TRBV7-2 and TRBJ2-1, with D tentatively TRBD2 (6 bases). Germline CDR1 reads SGHTA; CDR2 reads FQGNSA. CDR3 length: 16 residues. V was cut by 2 bases and J by 3 bases, with 14 bases left in between. CDR3 in amino acids: CASSLLSGTFYNEQFF. In DNA form, the CDR3 reads TGTGCCAGCAGCTTACTGTCGGGGACTTTCTACAATGAGCAGTTCTTC. Based on the CDR3 plus reference TRBV7-2 and TRBJ2-1, the full variable domain is GAGVSQSPSNKVTEKGKDVELRCDPISGHTALYWYRQSLGQGLEFLIYFQGNSAPDKSGLPSDRFSAERTGGSVSTLTIQRTQQEDSAVYLCASSLLSGTFYNEQFFGPGTRLTVL.

J is TRBJ1-6 and V is TRBV7-9, with 7 positions matching TRBD1. The V and J ends lost 5 bases and 9 bases, in that order; junction bases with no gene match: 7. The germline V gene encodes CDR1 SEHNR and CDR2 FQNEAQ (reference sequence). The CDR3 has 14 residues. The CDR3 DNA follows: TGTGCCAGCAGCCTGGGGACAGAAACTTCACCCCTCCACTTT. Its protein is CASSLGTETSPLHF. Filled out from reference TRBV7-9 and TRBJ1-6, the complete variable domain reads DTGVSQNPRHKITKRGQNVTFRCDPISEHNRLYWYRQTLGQGPEFLTYFQNEAQLEKSRLLSDRFSAERPKGSFSTLEIQRTEQGDSAMYLCASSLGTETSPLHFGNGTRLTVT.

The V call is TRBV12-3 or TRBV12-4, the J call TRBJ1-1; no definite D call. The CDR3 extends over 15 amino acids. Trimming pared 5 bases from V and 8 bases from J, leaving 21 bases between. The CDR3 protein is CASSPGSLALSEAFF. The CDR3 nucleotides read TGTGCCAGCAGTCCGGGGTCCCTCGCATTATCGGAAGCTTTCTTT.

This chain joins TRBV6-1 and TRBJ1-5; D may be TRBD1 (5 bases). From germline, CDR1 is MNHNS and CDR2 SASEGT. The CDR3 runs to 13 residues. Trimming shortened V by 2 bases and J by 7 bases, and 9 bases separated the two germline ends. The CDR3 sequence: CASSEQGWQPQHF. The CDR3 nucleotides are TGTGCCAGCAGTGAACAGGGCTGGCAGCCCCAGCATTTT.

The table lists this clonotype with a count of one. V usage is TRBV6-2 or TRBV6-3 and J usage is TRBJ2-7; tentative D call: TRBD1 (5 bases). In germline, CDR1 is MNHEY, CDR2 SVGEGT. The CDR3 sequence is 16 residues long. V lost 0 bases, J lost 0 bases, and 12 bases lay in between. The CDR3 loop reads CASSYSTQAHSYEQYF. DNA of the CDR3: TGTGCCAGCAGTTACTCTACACAGGCTCACTCCTACGAGCAGTACTTC.